This T cell receptor (beta chain) was profiled in a study of blood T cell repertoires in COVID-19. Germline CDR1 and CDR2: SGHRS and YFSETQ. This CDR3 has 15 amino acids. V was trimmed by 4 bases and J by 0 bases, leaving 13 bases between them. Profiling relied on immunoSEQ multiplex PCR, and the TCRdb table lists in-frame clones only, not all of them. The sample includes around 280,000 clones, about 85% of them seen just once. V is TRBV5-1 and J is TRBJ1-1; possibly TRBD1 for D (6 bases). The sample was peripheral blood. This sequence originates from a woman in her forties or fifties with active or convalescent COVID-19. The DNA for the CDR3 is TGCGCCAGCAGCCCTGGCGGACAGATGAACACTGAAGCTTTCTTT. As protein: CASSPGGQMNTEAFF.